In this sample, the clone carrying this T cell receptor beta chain turned up a few times. Its antigen is as yet unknown. Post-sort purity exceeded 95% for all sorted populations. This record belongs to a study of beta chain features in type 1 diabetes. This CDR3 is 16 amino acids long. Trimming removed 4 bases from V and 2 bases from J; junction bases left unmatched: 6. Germline V CDR1 and CDR2: GTSNPN, SVGIG (reference sequence). Expressed TCRB transcripts were sequenced after all isolated RNA was converted to cDNA. An average approximately 4 million reads came from naive, central memory and regulatory T cell samples. The protocol was immunoSEQ multiplex PCR, while the TCRdb copy is restricted to in-frame clones and leaves out a portion. The sample has hundreds of thousands of clones; about 14% are singletons. Study outcomes and limitations: Because the template was cDNA, high-expressing cells might be over-represented. There was a moderate but significant shortening of TCRB CDR3s in all four CD4+ subsets of Type 1 diabetes patients. VDJ junctions from type 1 diabetes patients carried fewer insertions and larger deletions.

This receptor was taken from a young man with type 1 diabetes. Sequencing was done on a sample of naive CD4+ T cells from blood. The chain combines TRBV30 with TRBJ2-7, with 15 bases aligning to TRBD2. CDR3 region: CAWTFGTSGGTYEQYF. The CDR3, as DNA: TGTGCCTGGACTTTCGGGACTAGCGGGGGGACCTACGAGCAGTACTTC.